A selection of T cell receptor beta chains follows, all from one sample in a study of beta chain features in type 1 diabetes. Profiling relied on immunoSEQ multiplex PCR, and the TCRdb table lists in-frame clones only, not all of them. This sample has a few hundred thousand clones, with 27% found just once. The sample taken for sequencing was central memory CD4+ T cells from blood. These receptors were taken from a man aged 30 to 45 in good health. Both conserved end residues are part of each CDR3. A D gene is named only where the DNA matches it firmly. Only part of the rows carry a size: once, few, many, or a class if the clone is expanded.

TRBD1 TRBJ1-1 . TRBV7-9 TGTGCCAGCAGCATCCCCCGGGACAGGGAGTGGGACACTGAAGCTTTCTTT CASSIPRDREWDTEAFF
TRBD1 TRBJ1-1 few TRBV7-9 TGTGCCAGCAGCCCACAGGGGGGGAACACTGAAGCTTTCTTT CASSPQGGNTEAFF
. TRBJ2-6 few TRBV2 TGTGCCAGCAGTAAGACGGAAGCTGGGGCCAACGTCCTGACTTTC CASSKTEAGANVLTF
TRBD2 TRBJ2-1 . TRBV7-2 TGTGCCAGCAGCTTAGGAATCATAGCGGGAGGACCTTACAATGAGCAGTTCTTC CASSLGIIAGGPYNEQFF
. TRBJ2-7 once TRBV28 TGTGCCAGCAGTTTAAAGGGGGAGCAGTACTTC CASSLKGEQYF
. TRBJ2-5 . TRBV7-9 TGTGCCAGCAGCTTAGGGGCTCTGAGCGGGTCCGCTCAAGAGACCCAGTACTTC CASSLGALSGSAQETQYF
TRBD2 TRBJ2-1 few TRBV6-1 TGTGCCAGCAGTCGGGACTATTCGGACCAGTTCTTC CASSRDYSDQFF
. TRBJ2-7 . TRBV30 TGTGCCTGGAGTGCCCAGGAGGGAGGTGAGCAGTACTTC CAWSAQEGGEQYF
. TRBJ2-3 few TRBV5-1 TGCGCCAGCTCCGACAGTAGCACAGATACGCAGTATTTT CASSDSSTDTQYF
. TRBJ2-5 . TRBV19 TGTGCCAGTAGTATAAACTACCAAGAGACCCAGTACTTC CASSINYQETQYF
TRBD2 TRBJ2-1 few TRBV14 TGTGCCAGCAGCCGATCGACTAGCCGACCCTACAATGAGCAGTTCTTC CASSRSTSRPYNEQFF
TRBD2 TRBJ2-3 . TRBV6-6 TGTGCCAGCAGGCCTAGCGGGGGGCAAACAGATACGCAGTATTTT CASRPSGGQTDTQYF
. TRBJ2-7 few TRBV13 TGTGCCAGCAGCTTTAGCGGCAGGAGCGAGCAGTACTTC CASSFSGRSEQYF
. TRBJ2-1 many TRBV4-1 TGCGCCAGCAGCCAAGTCGGGACTGAGCAGTTCTTC CASSQVGTEQFF
. TRBJ2-5 . TRBV28 TGTGCCAGCAGTTTATACATCAAAGAGACCCAGTACTTC CASSLYIKETQYF
. TRBJ2-7 . TRBV25-1 TGTGCCAGCAGTGAAAGGGCTTCCTACGAGCAGTACTTC CASSERASYEQYF
TRBD2 TRBJ2-5 many TRBV7-6 TGTGCCAGCAGCTTAGAAGCGGGACTTGTGTACTTC CASSLEAGLVYF
. TRBJ2-7 few TRBV30 TGTGCCTCCGGACAGCTCCACGAGCAGTACTTC CASGQLHEQYF
. TRBJ2-2 few TRBV30 TGTGCTGCAAACGTGGGCCCCGGCGGGGAGCTGTTTTTT CAANVGPGGELFF
. TRBJ2-7 few TRBV20-1 TGCAGTGCTAGAGGTCAGCGAGAGCAGTACTTC CSARGQREQYF
. TRBJ1-5 few TRBV2 TGTGCCAGCAGAGCGACAGGCCGAGGGCAGCCCCAGCATTTT CASRATGRGQPQHF
TRBD1 TRBJ1-2 few TRBV5-6 TGTGCCAGCAGCTTAGGACAGGCACTAGGGAATGGCTACACCTTC CASSLGQALGNGYTF
. TRBJ2-3 . TRBV20-1 TGCAGTGCTCAGCGCGGGGATACGCAGTATTTT CSAQRGDTQYF
. TRBJ2-5 . TRBV28 TGTGCCAGCAGGGACAGTAAAGAGACCCAGTACTTC CASRDSKETQYF
TRBD1 TRBJ2-3 few TRBV5-8 TGTGCCAGCAGGCGGACAGGATGGGATACGCAGTATTTT CASRRTGWDTQYF
TRBD1 TRBJ1-1 many TRBV18 TGTGCCAGCTCACCAGCGGACAGGGGGCAAGCTTTCTTT CASSPADRGQAFF
TRBD1 TRBJ1-6 few TRBV5-5 TGTGCCAGCAGCTCGGAGGGACAGAATTCACCCCTCCACTTT CASSSEGQNSPLHF
. TRBJ1-1 few TRBV14 TGTGCCAGCAGCCCCTACGGGGGGGACCTCGAAGCTTTCTTT CASSPYGGDLEAFF
. TRBJ2-1 . TRBV7-2 TGTGCCAGCAGCTTAGAAAAAGACCAGTTCTTC CASSLEKDQFF
TRBD2 TRBJ2-1 . TRBV30 TGTGCCTGGAACCTAGCGGGAGGGGGATTCGAGCAGTTCTTC CAWNLAGGGFEQFF
TRBD1 TRBJ2-1 . TRBV7-6 TGTGCCAGCAGCTTTGGGACAGGCTATGAGCAGTTCTTC CASSFGTGYEQFF
. TRBJ2-7 few TRBV29-1 TGCAGCGTTGGGGTTCCCGCTAGCTACGAGCAGTACTTC CSVGVPASYEQYF
. TRBJ2-4 . TRBV18 TGTGCCAGCTCACCCGGGACGAAGGACATTCAGTACTTC CASSPGTKDIQYF
. TRBJ2-7 . TRBV5-6 TGTGCCAGCAGCTTCGACTACGAGCAGTACTTC CASSFDYEQYF
TRBD2 TRBJ2-5 few TRBV27 TGTGCCAGCAGAGCGGGGGAGCGAGGGACCCAGTACTTC CASRAGERGTQYF
TRBD1 TRBJ2-3 . TRBV6-5 TGTGCCAGCAGGAGACAGGGGGGCACAGATACGCAGTATTTT CASRRQGGTDTQYF
. TRBJ2-7 many TRBV29-1 TGCAGCGTTGGCATTTCGCCAGTTTCCTACGAGCAGTACTTC CSVGISPVSYEQYF
TRBD1 TRBJ1-1 . TRBV7-2 TGTGCCAGCAGCTTTGACAGGGCTGAAGCTTTCTTT CASSFDRAEAFF
. TRBJ1-2 few TRBV29-1 TGCAGCGTTCCTGGTGAGGGCTACACCTTC CSVPGEGYTF